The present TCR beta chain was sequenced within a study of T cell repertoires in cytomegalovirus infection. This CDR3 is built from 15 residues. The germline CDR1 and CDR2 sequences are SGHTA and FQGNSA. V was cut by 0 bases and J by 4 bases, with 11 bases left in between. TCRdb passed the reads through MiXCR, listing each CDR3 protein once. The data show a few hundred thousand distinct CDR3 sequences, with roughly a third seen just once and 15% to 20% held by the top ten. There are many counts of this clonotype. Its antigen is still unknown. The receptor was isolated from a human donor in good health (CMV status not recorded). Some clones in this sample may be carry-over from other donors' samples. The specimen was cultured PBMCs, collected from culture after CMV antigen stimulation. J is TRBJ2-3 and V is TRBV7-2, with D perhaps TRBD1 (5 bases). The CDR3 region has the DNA TGTGCCAGCAGCTTAGCCGGACATGGGTCAGATACGCAGTATTTT. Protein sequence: CASSLAGHGSDTQYF.